The table lists the clone carrying this T cell receptor (beta chain) with a count of one. The data were taken from a study of control samples from healthy donors and cancer patients. Sequenced by immunoSEQ multiplex PCR; TCRdb stores in-frame clones only, minus some. This table holds more than 120,000 clones, 91% found once. V lost 0 bases to trimming and J lost 0 bases, with 10 bases between them. CDR1 is MRHNA, CDR2 SNTAGT, per germline. The length of the CDR3 is 16 residues. The clonotype comes from a man aged 25 to 45 in good health. Sequenced input: blood. The genes are TRBV6-4 and TRBJ2-3, with D possibly being TRBD2 (7 bases). Written as DNA, the CDR3 is TGTGCCAGCAGTGACTCGGCGGGGGCAAGCACAGATACGCAGTATTTT. Its translation: CASSDSAGASTDTQYF.